These 17 T cell receptor beta chains came from one sample sequenced in a study of T cell responses to AZD1222 COVID-19 vaccine. Sequencing was performed with immunoSEQ multiplex PCR; in TCRdb, only in-frame clones are kept and a portion is missing. The sample records approximately 300,000 clones, 94% being singletons. The sample consisted of peripheral blood, taken 28 days after the second AZD1222 dose. The receptors stem from an adult who received the AZD1222 COVID-19 vaccine.

The chain has TRBV3-1 (or the pseudogene TRBV3-2) and TRBJ1-1; TRBD1 agrees at 7 bases. The CDR3 is 14 residues long. Germline V gene data show CDR1 as LGHDT and CDR2 as YNNKEL (reference sequence). V dropped 1 base and J dropped 4; count of bases not matched to a gene: 3. In DNA form, the CDR3 reads TGTGCCAGCAGCCAAGTCCAGGGGGTCACTGAAGCTTTCTTT. Translation: CASSQVQGVTEAFF.

This chain connects TRBV20-1 to TRBJ2-7; D not resolved. This CDR3 spans 9 amino acids. V gave up 6 bases and J gave up 5 bases, with 5 bases separating them. CDR1 is DFQATT and CDR2 is SNEGSKA in the germline V gene (reference sequence). CDR3 coding DNA: TGCAGTGCATGGGACGAGCAGTACTTC. Its protein is CSAWDEQYF.

This clone was observed once. The rearrangement links TRBV9 to TRBJ2-7; 7 nucleotides line up with TRBD1. CDR1 is SGDLS and CDR2 is YYNGEE in the germline V gene. After removal of 0 bases from V and 4 bases from J, the junction contained 7 bases not matched to a gene. This CDR3 spans 15 amino acids. CDR3 DNA sequence: TGTGCCAGCAGCGTAGACCCGGGACAGACGTACGAGCAGTACTTC. This codes for CASSVDPGQTYEQYF.

This chain joins TRBV29-1 and TRBJ1-5; the D gene is possibly TRBD1 (5 bases). With 4 bases removed from V and 6 bases from J, the gap between germline ends came to 10 bases. Germline CDR1 SQVTM, CDR2 ANQGSEA. The CDR3 runs to 12 residues. CDR3 nucleotides: TGCAGCGTTGGGGCAGGGAGTCAGCCCCAGCATTTT. It is translated as CSVGAGSQPQHF.

This chain links TRBV11-2 with TRBJ1-2; D remains ambiguous. Between the trimmed V and J ends, which lost 2 bases and 7 bases, there was a span of 14 bases. CDR1 and CDR2 from the germline V gene are SGHAT and FQNNGV. The CDR3 runs 14 residues. The CDR3 nucleotides are TGTGCCAGCAGCTTAAGTCCGGGGAGGAGTGGCTACACCTTC. It codes for CASSLSPGRSGYTF.

The chain carries TRBV1 and TRBJ2-1; TRBD2 was called by the table and not checked on the DNA. TRBV1 represents a pseudogene. The CDR3 sequence is 13 residues long. DNA of the CDR3: TGCACCAGCAGAGCGGGGGGGCGGAATGAGCAGTTCTTC. This gives the protein CTSRAGGRNEQFF.

This chain joins TRBV7-3 and TRBJ1-1; no clear D gene. V lost 0 bases and J 4 bases, leaving 6 bases between the germline ends. CDR3 length: 13 amino acids. CDR1 is SGHTA, CDR2 FQGTGA, per germline. The CDR3 sequence is CASSLTAGTEAFF. CDR3 nucleotides: TGTGCCAGCAGCTTAACGGCCGGCACTGAAGCTTTCTTT.

About this clone: This sample includes further DNA sequences coding for the same CDR3. The chain employs TRBV6-1 and TRBJ1-5; D gene ambiguous. Trimming took 1 base from V and 4 from J, leaving 5 bases between them. The CDR3 has 13 amino acids. Looked up from germline, CDR1 is MNHNS and CDR2 is SASEGT. The CDR3 protein is CASSEVGNQPQHF. The DNA of the CDR3 is TGTGCCAGCAGTGAAGTGGGGAATCAGCCCCAGCATTTT.

The chain has TRBV10-3 and TRBJ2-2; D gene uncertain. Germline V gene data show CDR1 as ENHRY and CDR2 as SYGVKD. Trimming removed 2 bases at V and 6 bases at J, with 10 bases between. CDR3 length equals 14 residues. This chain's CDR3 is CAISEGESPGELFF. The CDR3 bases are TGTGCCATCAGTGAGGGAGAATCTCCCGGGGAGCTGTTTTTT.

The chain couples TRBV4-1 to TRBJ2-1; D might be TRBD1 or TRBD2, each matching 6 bases. The ends were cut back, 3 bases at V and 1 base at J, with 19 bases in the middle. Germline lookup yields CDR1 MGHRA and CDR2 YSYEKL. The CDR3 has 18 amino acids. The CDR3 DNA reads as TGCGCCAGCAGCCATCCTTCCAGGGGCGGGAATTCCTACAATGAGCAGTTCTTC. Its protein is CASSHPSRGGNSYNEQFF.

The V and J genes are TRBV2 and TRBJ2-2; no definite D call. CDR3 length: 14 residues. Germline CDR1 reads SNHLY; CDR2 reads FYNNEI. V was cut by 8 bases and J by 3 bases, with 13 bases left in between. CDR3: CASVSQMYTGELFF. DNA for the CDR3: TGTGCCAGCGTGTCTCAAATGTACACCGGGGAGCTGTTTTTT. The full variable domain, rest sourced from reference TRBV2 and TRBJ2-2, is EPEVTQTPSHQVTQMGQEVILRCVPISNHLYFYWYRQILGQKVEFLVSFYNNEISEKSEIFDDQFSVERPDGSNFTLKIRSTKLEDSAMYFCASVSQMYTGELFFGEGSRLTVL.

The chain carries TRBV2 and TRBJ2-3; TRBD2 aligns across 10 bases. V shed 6 bases, J shed 5 bases, and the junction held 2 bases outside the gene matches. Germline V gene data show CDR1 as SNHLY and CDR2 as FYNNEI. The CDR3 length is 13 residues. The CDR3 sequence: CASSLAGEDTQYF. CDR3 DNA: TGTGCCAGCAGCCTAGCGGGAGAAGATACGCAGTATTTT.

The CDR3 bases are TGTGCTAGTGGTTTGGGGGCCAATGAGCAGTTCTTC. Its translation is CASGLGANEQFF. The genes are TRBV12-5 and TRBJ2-1; D gene ambiguous. The length of the CDR3 is 12 residues. CDR1 and CDR2 (germline): LGHNT, FRNRAP. V was trimmed by 1 base and J by 6 bases, leaving 4 bases between them.

The rearrangement uses TRBV6-1 and TRBJ2-7; perhaps TRBD1 as D (6 bases). The CDR3 runs to 15 residues. Germline CDR1 and CDR2: MNHNS and SASEGT. V was cut by 5 bases and J by 2 bases, with 16 bases left in between. The CDR3 sequence: CASSPPTGRTYEQYF. The CDR3 bases are TGTGCCAGCAGTCCACCTACAGGGCGGACCTACGAGCAGTACTTC.

This chain uses TRBV11-2 with TRBJ2-3, with D possibly being TRBD2 (6 bases). Germline CDR1 and CDR2: SGHAT and FQNNGV. The CDR3 length is 17 residues. V was cut by 1 base and J by 0 bases, with 14 bases left in between. The CDR3 DNA sequence: TGTGCCAGCAGCTTAGGTTCTGCCGGGGGAAGCACAGATACGCAGTATTTT. Its protein product is CASSLGSAGGSTDTQYF.

The rearrangement uses TRBV7-8 and TRBJ2-7, with a weak D call TRBD1 (5 bases). Trimming removed 1 base at V and 0 bases at J, with 10 bases between. CDR3 size: 15 residues. The germline gives CDR1 SGHVS, CDR2 FQNEAQ. The DNA for the CDR3 is TGTGCCAGCAGCTTAGGGGGCACCAGCTCCTACGAGCAGTACTTC. Translation: CASSLGGTSSYEQYF.

The genes are TRBV19 and TRBJ1-1, with D unclear. This CDR3 region has 14 residues. The V end lost 1 base, the J end lost 7 bases, and 13 bases lay between the germline ends. Germline lookup yields CDR1 LNHDA and CDR2 SQIVND (reference sequence). CDR3 loop: CASSIGPGLGEAFF. Here the CDR3 DNA reads TGTGCCAGTAGTATAGGCCCCGGATTGGGTGAAGCTTTCTTT.